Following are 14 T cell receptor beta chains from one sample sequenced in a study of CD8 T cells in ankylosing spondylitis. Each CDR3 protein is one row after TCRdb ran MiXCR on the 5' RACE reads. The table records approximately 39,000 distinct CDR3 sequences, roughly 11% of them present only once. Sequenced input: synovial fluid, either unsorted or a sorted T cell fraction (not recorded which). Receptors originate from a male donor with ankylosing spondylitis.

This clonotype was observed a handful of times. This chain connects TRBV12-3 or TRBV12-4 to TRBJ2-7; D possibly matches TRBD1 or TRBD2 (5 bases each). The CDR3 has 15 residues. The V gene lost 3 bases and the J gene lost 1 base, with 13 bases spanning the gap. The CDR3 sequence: CASSFGDGVSYEQYF. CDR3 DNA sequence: TGTGCCAGCAGTTTCGGGGACGGGGTGTCCTACGAGCAGTACTTC.

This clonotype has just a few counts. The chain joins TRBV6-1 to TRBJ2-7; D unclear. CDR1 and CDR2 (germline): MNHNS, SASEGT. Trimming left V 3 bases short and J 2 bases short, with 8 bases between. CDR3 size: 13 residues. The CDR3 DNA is TGTGCCAGCAGTGAGTACAGTACCTACGAGCAGTACTTC. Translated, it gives CASSEYSTYEQYF.

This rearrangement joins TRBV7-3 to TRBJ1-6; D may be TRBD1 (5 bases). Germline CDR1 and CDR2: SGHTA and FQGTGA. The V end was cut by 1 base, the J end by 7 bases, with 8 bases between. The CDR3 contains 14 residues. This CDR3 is CASSLIGANSPLHF. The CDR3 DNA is TGTGCCAGCAGCTTAATCGGGGCCAATTCACCCCTCCACTTT.

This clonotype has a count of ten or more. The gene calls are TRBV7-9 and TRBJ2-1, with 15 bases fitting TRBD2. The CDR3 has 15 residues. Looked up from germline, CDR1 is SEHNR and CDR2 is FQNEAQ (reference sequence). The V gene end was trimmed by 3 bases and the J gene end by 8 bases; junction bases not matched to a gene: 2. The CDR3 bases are TGTGCCAGCAGCTTCAGGACTAGCGGGAGGGATGAGCAGTTCTTC. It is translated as CASSFRTSGRDEQFF.

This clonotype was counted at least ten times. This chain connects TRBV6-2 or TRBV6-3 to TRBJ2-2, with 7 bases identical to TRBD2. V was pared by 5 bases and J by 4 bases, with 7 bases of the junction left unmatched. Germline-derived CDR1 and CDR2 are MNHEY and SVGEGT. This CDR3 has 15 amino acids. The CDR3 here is CASSPPGGVTGELFF. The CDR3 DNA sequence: TGTGCCAGCAGTCCGCCGGGAGGAGTCACCGGGGAGCTGTTTTTT.

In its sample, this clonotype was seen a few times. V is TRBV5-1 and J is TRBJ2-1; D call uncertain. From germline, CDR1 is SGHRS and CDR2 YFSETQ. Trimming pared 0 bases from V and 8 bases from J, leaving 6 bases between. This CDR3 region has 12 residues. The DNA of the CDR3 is TGCGCCAGCAGCTTGGCCGTGGATGAGCAGTTCTTC. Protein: CASSLAVDEQFF.

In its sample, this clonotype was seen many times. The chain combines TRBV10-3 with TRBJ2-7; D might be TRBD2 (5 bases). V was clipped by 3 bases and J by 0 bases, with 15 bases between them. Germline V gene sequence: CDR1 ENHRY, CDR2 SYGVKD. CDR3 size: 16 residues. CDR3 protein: CAISDPGGLSSYEQYF. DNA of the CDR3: TGTGCCATCAGTGACCCGGGCGGGCTAAGCTCCTACGAGCAGTACTTC.

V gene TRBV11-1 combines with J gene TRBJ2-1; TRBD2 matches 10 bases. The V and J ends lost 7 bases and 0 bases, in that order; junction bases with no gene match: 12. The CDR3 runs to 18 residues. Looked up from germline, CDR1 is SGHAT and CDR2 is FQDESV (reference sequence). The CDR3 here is CASTFLGTSASSYNEQFF. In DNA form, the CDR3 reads TGTGCCAGCACCTTCTTGGGGACTAGCGCTAGCTCCTACAATGAGCAGTTCTTC.

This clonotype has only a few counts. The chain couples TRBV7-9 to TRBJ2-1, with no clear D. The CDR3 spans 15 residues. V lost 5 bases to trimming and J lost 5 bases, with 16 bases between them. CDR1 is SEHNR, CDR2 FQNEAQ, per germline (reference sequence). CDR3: CASSPPELNDNEQFF. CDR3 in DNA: TGTGCCAGCAGCCCCCCGGAACTTAACGACAATGAGCAGTTCTTC.

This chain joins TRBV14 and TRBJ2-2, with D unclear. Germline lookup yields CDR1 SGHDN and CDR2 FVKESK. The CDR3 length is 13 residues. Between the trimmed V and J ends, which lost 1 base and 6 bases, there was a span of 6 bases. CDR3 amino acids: CASSQGWAGELFF. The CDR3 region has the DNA TGTGCCAGCAGCCAAGGATGGGCCGGGGAGCTGTTTTTT.

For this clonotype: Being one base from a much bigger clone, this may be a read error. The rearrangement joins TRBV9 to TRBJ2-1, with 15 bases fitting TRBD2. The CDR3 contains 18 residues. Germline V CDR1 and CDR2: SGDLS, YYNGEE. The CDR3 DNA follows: TGTGCCAGCAGCAAGGGACTAGCGGGAGGTCGTGTGGCCAATGAGCTGTTCTTC. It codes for CASSKGLAGGRVANELFF. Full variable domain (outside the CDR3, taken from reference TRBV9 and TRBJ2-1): DSGVTQTPKHLITATGQRVTLRCSPRSGDLSVYWYQQSLDQGLQFLIQYYNGEERAKGNILERFSAQQFPDLHSELNLSSLELGDSALYFCASSKGLAGGRVANELFFGPGTRLTVL.

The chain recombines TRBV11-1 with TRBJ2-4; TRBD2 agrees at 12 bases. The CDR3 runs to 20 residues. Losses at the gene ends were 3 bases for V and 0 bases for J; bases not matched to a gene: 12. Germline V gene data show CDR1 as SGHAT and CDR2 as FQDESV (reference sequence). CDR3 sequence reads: CASSLGGRLAGARAKNIQYF. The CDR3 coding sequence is TGTGCCAGCAGCTTGGGGGGTCGACTAGCGGGAGCTCGAGCCAAAAACATTCAGTACTTC.

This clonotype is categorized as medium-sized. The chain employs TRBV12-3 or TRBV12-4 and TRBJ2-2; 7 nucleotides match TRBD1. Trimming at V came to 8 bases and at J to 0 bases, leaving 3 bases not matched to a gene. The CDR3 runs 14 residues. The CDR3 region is CASQDRTNTGELFF. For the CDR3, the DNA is TGTGCCAGCCAGGACAGGACGAACACCGGGGAGCTGTTTTTT.

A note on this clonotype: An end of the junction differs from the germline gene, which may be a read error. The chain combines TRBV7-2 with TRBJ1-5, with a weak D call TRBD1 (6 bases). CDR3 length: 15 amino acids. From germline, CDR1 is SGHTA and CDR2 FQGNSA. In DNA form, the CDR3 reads TGTGCCAGCAGCTGGGGAGGACAGAACAATCTGCCCCAGCATTTT. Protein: CASSWGGQNNLPQHF.